These 20 T cell receptor beta chains share one sample of origin, sequenced in a study of CD8+ T cells in alopecia areata. Treatment indicated: oral pan-JAK inhibitor, 5-10 mg twice daily. Reverse transcribed after extraction, RNA yielded cDNA as the sequencing template. The protocol was immunoSEQ multiplex PCR, while the TCRdb copy is restricted to in-frame clones and leaves out a portion. The profile shows about 97,000 clones, about three fifths of them singletons. The source material was CD8+ T cells sorted from blood, sampled at approximately week 55, from a patient treated with tofacitinib. The receptors were gathered from a human donor with alopecia areata.

A note on this clone: A junction end diverges from the germline sequence, so it may reflect a read error. The rearrangement links TRBV15 to TRBJ2-5; TRBD2 matches 7 bases. The CDR3 covers 15 residues. Germline CDR1 reads LNHNV; CDR2 reads YYDKDF (reference sequence). Here the CDR3 reads CATRRDSGVKETQYF. The CDR3 nucleotides read TGTGCCACCAGGAGAGACAGCGGGGTGAAAGAGACCCAGTACTTC.

The chain combines TRBV27 with TRBJ2-7; 7 positions agree with TRBD1. With V trimmed by 4 bases and J by 3 bases, 6 bases remained unmatched. Germline-derived CDR1 and CDR2 are MNHEY and SMNVEV (reference sequence). This CDR3 comprises 14 residues. CDR3 residues: CASSSGTELYEQYF. The CDR3 coding sequence is TGTGCCAGCAGTTCCGGGACAGAGCTCTACGAGCAGTACTTC.

The genes are TRBV9 and TRBJ2-5, with 10 nucleotides matching TRBD1. The length of the CDR3 is 16 residues. The V segment lost 4 bases and the J segment 2 bases; nucleotides outside the gene matches: 8. Germline V gene data show CDR1 as SGDLS and CDR2 as YYNGEE. CDR3 residues: CASSPEGQGSQETQYF. In nucleotides, the CDR3 is TGTGCCAGCAGCCCAGAGGGACAGGGGAGTCAAGAGACCCAGTACTTC.

The chain joins TRBV18 to TRBJ2-7; the D is unclear. V dropped 0 bases and J dropped 2 bases, with 8 bases sitting between them. The CDR3 is 14 amino acids. CDR1 and CDR2 from the germline V gene are KGHSH and LQKENI. CDR3 coding DNA: TGTGCCAGCTCACCACCGGCCGCTCCCTACGAGCAGTACTTC. As protein: CASSPPAAPYEQYF.

V is TRBV7-2 and J is TRBJ1-2, with D possibly matching TRBD1 (5 bases). V was trimmed by 5 bases and J by 6 bases, leaving 19 bases between them. Germline V gene data show CDR1 as SGHTA and CDR2 as FQGNSA. CDR3 length: 15 residues. CDR3 nucleotide sequence: TGTGCCAGCAGCACCCCGGGGGTGGACGCGCATGGCTACACCTTC. It yields the protein CASSTPGVDAHGYTF.

CDR3 sequence: CAIRGGQTPRANYGYTF. In DNA, the CDR3 is TGTGCCATCAGGGGGGGACAGACTCCTAGAGCTAACTATGGCTACACCTTC. This chain uses TRBV10-3 with TRBJ1-2; TRBD1 matches at 7 bases. From germline, CDR1 is ENHRY and CDR2 SYGVKD. The CDR3 length is 17 residues. J gave up 0 bases and V 6 bases, and 13 bases lay outside the gene matches.

This chain connects TRBV29-1 to TRBJ2-5; 7 bases match TRBD1. Germline CDR1 is SQVTM and CDR2 is ANQGSEA. J lost 2 bases, V lost 4 bases, and 1 base had no gene match. The CDR3 contains 12 residues. The CDR3 sequence is CSVVQGQETQYF. The CDR3 DNA sequence: TGCAGCGTTGTACAGGGGCAAGAGACCCAGTACTTC.

This clone was detected only a few times. This chain links TRBV29-1 with TRBJ1-1; perhaps TRBD1 as D (5 bases). CDR3 size: 11 residues. Germline V lookup: CDR1 SQVTM, CDR2 ANQGSEA. The V end was cut by 3 bases, the J end by 7 bases, with 9 bases between. CDR3 coding DNA: TGCAGCGTTGATACCCAGGGTGAAGCTTTCTTT. As protein: CSVDTQGEAFF. Together with reference TRBV29-1 and TRBJ1-1, the CDR3 gives the full variable domain: SAVISQKPSRDICQRGTSLTIQCQVDSQVTMMFWYRQQPGQSLTLIATANQGSEATYESGFVIDKFPISRPNLTFSTLTVSNMSPEDSSIYLCSVDTQGEAFFGQGTRLTVV.

V usage is TRBV6-6 and J usage is TRBJ1-1, with unresolved D. Germline CDR1 MNHNY, CDR2 SVGAGI (reference sequence). CDR3 length: 15 amino acids. V lost 2 bases to trimming and J lost 2 bases, with 12 bases between them. CDR3 amino acids: CASSYGMGTNTEAFF. In nucleotides, the CDR3 is TGTGCCAGCAGTTACGGGATGGGTACAAACACTGAAGCTTTCTTT.

J is TRBJ2-1 and V is TRBV5-6, with a weak D call TRBD2 (6 bases). This CDR3 region has 12 residues. Per germline, CDR1 SGHDT and CDR2 YYEEEE. Trimming pared 3 bases from V and 8 bases from J, leaving 9 bases between. The CDR3 protein is CASSSASDEQFF. The CDR3 coding sequence is TGTGCCAGCAGCTCGGCTAGCGATGAGCAGTTCTTC.

The chain couples TRBV29-1 to TRBJ1-5; 9 bases fit TRBD1. This CDR3 is built from 12 residues. CDR1 SQVTM and CDR2 ANQGSEA come from the germline V gene. Trimming took 6 bases from V and 7 from J; bases not matched to a gene: 4. The CDR3 nucleotides are TGCAGCGTGGGGACAGGGACCCAGCCCCAGCATTTT. Translation gives CSVGTGTQPQHF.

The chain couples TRBV29-1 to TRBJ1-2, with D perhaps matching TRBD1 (5 bases). V lost 4 bases and J 6 bases, leaving 12 bases between the germline ends. This CDR3 comprises 12 residues. Germline-derived CDR1 and CDR2 are SQVTM and ANQGSEA. CDR3 loop: CSVVGGGNGYTF. The CDR3 DNA reads as TGCAGCGTTGTGGGGGGAGGGAATGGCTACACCTTC.

This chain joins TRBV6-5 and TRBJ1-2; D remains ambiguous. CDR3 length: 11 amino acids. Germline CDR1 and CDR2: MNHEY and SVGAGI. V dropped 8 bases and J dropped 8 bases, with 12 bases sitting between them. CDR3 amino acids: CASGRVGGYTF. For the CDR3, the DNA is TGTGCCAGCGGCCGAGTGGGGGGCTACACCTTC.

This chain connects TRBV30 to TRBJ2-2; 8 nucleotides agree with TRBD1. V lost 2 bases, J lost 1 base, and 3 bases stayed unmatched. The CDR3 has 15 amino acids. Germline assignment: CDR1 GTSNPN and CDR2 SVGIG (reference sequence). The CDR3 here is CAWSTGTGNTGELFF. The CDR3 region has the DNA TGTGCCTGGAGTACCGGGACAGGGAACACCGGGGAGCTGTTTTTT.

This chain uses TRBV7-6 with TRBJ2-5, with TRBD1 identical over 7 bases. V lost 5 bases, J lost 1 base, and 10 bases stayed unmatched. Germline V gene data show CDR1 as SGHVS and CDR2 as FNYEAQ. CDR3 length: 16 residues. CDR3 loop: CASSTRQGSTQETQYF. The CDR3 DNA follows: TGTGCCAGCAGCACACGACAGGGCTCTACCCAAGAGACCCAGTACTTC.

In this sample, this clone turned up once. The chain recombines TRBV2 with TRBJ2-7, with TRBD2 identical over 10 bases. The germline V gene has CDR1 SNHLY and CDR2 FYNNEI. The CDR3 totals 15 residues. V trimming: 7 bases; J trimming: 3 bases; junction bases outside the gene matches: 9. CDR3 sequence (DNA): TGTGCCAGCACCGCGGGACTAGCGAGACACTACGAGCAGTACTTC. Its protein is CASTAGLARHYEQYF.

This sequence joins TRBV6-5 and TRBJ2-3; possibly TRBD2 for D (5 bases). V lost 6 bases and J lost 2, with 12 bases in between. The CDR3 is 14 residues long. Germline V gene sequence: CDR1 MNHEY, CDR2 SVGAGI. The CDR3 reads CASRPRGYTDTQYF. The CDR3 region has the DNA TGTGCCAGCAGACCCCGGGGATACACAGATACGCAGTATTTT.

The chain joins TRBV20-1 to TRBJ1-3; D is ambiguous. The CDR3 loop spans 11 amino acids. V gave up 4 bases and J gave up 7 bases, with 8 bases separating them. The germline gives CDR1 DFQATT, CDR2 SNEGSKA (reference sequence). CDR3 protein: CSATEGNTIYF. Written as DNA, the CDR3 is TGCAGTGCTACGGAGGGTAACACCATATATTTT.

The gene calls are TRBV2 and TRBJ1-1; no clear D. V was trimmed by 3 bases and J by 7 bases, leaving 12 bases between them. Germline V gene sequence: CDR1 SNHLY, CDR2 FYNNEI. This CDR3 is 13 amino acids long. The CDR3 sequence: CASSEATALEAFF. CDR3 in DNA: TGTGCCAGCAGTGAGGCAACAGCCCTTGAAGCTTTCTTT. The entire variable domain, with the rest obtained from reference TRBV2 and TRBJ1-1, is as follows: EPEVTQTPSHQVTQMGQEVILRCVPISNHLYFYWYRQILGQKVEFLVSFYNNEISEKSEIFDDQFSVERPDGSNFTLKIRSTKLEDSAMYFCASSEATALEAFFGQGTRLTVV.

The rearrangement uses TRBV5-1 and TRBJ2-7; a possible D gene is TRBD2 (5 bases). Germline CDR1 reads SGHRS; CDR2 reads YFSETQ. V gave up 2 bases and J gave up 3 bases, with 21 bases separating them. The CDR3 sequence is 17 residues long. This CDR3 reads CASSFDPQAADYYEQYF. The CDR3 region has the DNA TGCGCCAGCAGCTTCGACCCGCAGGCAGCCGACTACTACGAGCAGTACTTC.